This T cell receptor beta chain came from a study of blood T cell repertoires in COVID-19. The CDR3 consists of 12 residues. Trimming left V 5 bases short and J 4 bases short, with 6 bases between. Germline V gene lookup returns CDR1 SNHLY and CDR2 FYNNEI. Generated by immunoSEQ multiplex PCR, the TCRdb table keeps only in-frame clones and is missing some. The data contain hundreds of thousands of clones, about 88% of them seen just once; the ten biggest clones take up approximately 3.1%. The genes are TRBV2 and TRBJ1-5; weak D call: TRBD1 (5 bases). This clonotype was obtained from a woman aged 25 to 39 who had recovered from COVID-19. The specimen was PBMCs or T cells enriched from blood (not recorded which). CDR3 amino acids: CASSRQNQPQHF. The CDR3, as DNA: TGTGCCAGCAGTCGACAGAATCAGCCCCAGCATTTT.